One and the same sample provided the 16 T cell receptor beta chains below, sequenced in a study of neoadjuvant anti-PD-1 for oral cavity cancer. The data were produced by immunoSEQ multiplex PCR, yet TCRdb's version contains in-frame clones alone and is incomplete. This table has around 8,000 clones, roughly 60% appearing once. Time point specified: after neoadjuvant nivolumab, at surgical resection. This sample comprised PBMCs, obtained after nivolumab (anti-PD-1) treatment. These receptors all stem from a person between 40 and 80 years old with oral cavity squamous cell carcinoma.

CDR3 nucleotide sequence: TGCGCCAGCAGCCAAGATCGGGGGGGCGTGGATGAGCAGTTCTTC. This encodes CASSQDRGGVDEQFF. The chain uses TRBV4-3 and TRBJ2-1; 8 bases agree with TRBD2. J lost 8 bases, V lost 0 bases, and 6 bases had no gene match. Germline V gene lookup returns CDR1 LGHNA and CDR2 YSLEER. The CDR3 runs to 15 residues.

This rearrangement joins TRBV6-5 to TRBJ1-2, with a possible D match to TRBD1 (5 bases). Germline V gene sequence: CDR1 MNHEY, CDR2 SVGAGI. The CDR3 is 14 residues long. Trimming took off 2 bases at V and 7 bases at J, with 14 bases between the two ends. The DNA for the CDR3 is TGTGCCAGCAGTTACGGGTCAGGGACGGGTGGCTACACCTTC. This codes for CASSYGSGTGGYTF.

The V call is TRBV7-9, the J call TRBJ1-1; TRBD1 aligns across 7 bases. V dropped 5 bases and J dropped 3; count of bases not matched to a gene: 12. Germline CDR1 is SEHNR and CDR2 is FQNEAQ (reference sequence). The CDR3 runs to 16 residues. The CDR3 DNA follows: TGTGCCAGCAGCCTGCGGACAGGTTCCGAGGACACTGAAGCTTTCTTT. Translating it yields CASSLRTGSEDTEAFF.

V and J are TRBV25-1 and TRBJ2-5; unclear D gene. The CDR3 is made up of 14 amino acids. V was cut by 0 bases and J by 5 bases, with 10 bases left in between. Germline assignment: CDR1 MGHDK and CDR2 SYGVNS. Written as DNA, the CDR3 is TGTGCCAGCAGTGAATACACGGTTCCTGAGACCCAGTACTTC. Translation gives CASSEYTVPETQYF.

This clone counts as medium-sized. The V and J genes are TRBV5-1 and TRBJ1-2, with a possible D match to TRBD1 (6 bases). This CDR3 is built from 14 residues. The germline CDR1 and CDR2 sequences are SGHRS and YFSETQ. Trimming cost V 2 bases and J 1 base, with 9 bases left between them. This chain's CDR3 is CASSFEGVNYGYTF. The CDR3 DNA follows: TGCGCCAGCAGCTTCGAGGGGGTTAACTATGGCTACACCTTC.

This clone was counted between two and nine times. The chain recombines TRBV9 with TRBJ1-1, with TRBD1 matching over 9 bases. The CDR3 runs to 15 residues. J lost 5 bases, V lost 1 base, and 6 bases had no gene match. Germline V gene sequence: CDR1 SGDLS, CDR2 YYNGEE. The CDR3 sequence: CASSVTGGAGTEAFF. CDR3 sequence (DNA): TGTGCCAGCAGCGTAACAGGGGGCGCCGGAACTGAAGCTTTCTTT.

The chain couples TRBV19 to TRBJ2-1, with TRBD1 as a possible D gene (5 bases). CDR1 is LNHDA, CDR2 SQIVND, per germline (reference sequence). Deletions cut 6 bases from V and 2 bases from J, with 14 bases between. The CDR3 length is 15 residues. The CDR3 nucleotides are TGTGCCAGTAGCCATGGGGCCCCTCCCTACAATGAGCAGTTCTTC. Translated, it gives CASSHGAPPYNEQFF. The full variable domain, with the rest looked up from reference TRBV19 and TRBJ2-1, is DGGITQSPKYLFRKEGQNVTLSCEQNLNHDAMYWYRQDPGQGLRLIYYSQIVNDFQKGDIAEGYSVSREKKESFPLTVTSAQKNPTAFYLCASSHGAPPYNEQFFGPGTRLTVL.

V gene TRBV28 combines with J gene TRBJ1-1; unclear D gene. The CDR3 totals 16 residues. With 3 bases removed from V and 0 bases from J, the gap between germline ends came to 14 bases. Germline loops: CDR1 MDHEN, CDR2 SYDVKM. CDR3 nucleotide sequence: TGTGCCAGCAGTTTGTATGCGCAGAACATGAACACTGAAGCTTTCTTT. Translated: CASSLYAQNMNTEAFF. The full variable domain, its missing parts supplied by reference TRBV28 and TRBJ1-1, is DVKVTQSSRYLVKRTGEKVFLECVQDMDHENMFWYRQDPGLGLRLIYFSYDVKMKEKGDIPEGYSVSREKKERFSLILESASTNQTSMYLCASSLYAQNMNTEAFFGQGTRLTVV.

Only a few counts were recorded for this clone. This sequence joins TRBV18 and TRBJ1-1; D is unclear. Germline loops: CDR1 KGHSH, CDR2 LQKENI. V was shortened by 0 bases and J by 1 base, with 6 bases between the two germline ends. The CDR3 contains 14 residues. The CDR3 protein is CASSPPAGNTEAFF. CDR3 coding DNA: TGTGCCAGCTCACCACCGGCAGGGAACACTGAAGCTTTCTTT.

The CDR3 DNA reads as TGTGCCAGCTCACCACCGGGGACAGGGTCTCTGTACGAGCAGTACTTC. Translation: CASSPPGTGSLYEQYF. The chain employs TRBV18 and TRBJ2-7; TRBD1 matches 9 bases. Losses at the gene ends were 0 bases for V and 4 bases for J; bases not matched to a gene: 7. Germline V gives CDR1 KGHSH, CDR2 LQKENI. This CDR3 is built from 16 residues. The entire variable domain, with the rest obtained from reference TRBV18 and TRBJ2-7, is as follows: NAGVMQNPRHLVRRRGQEARLRCSPMKGHSHVYWYRQLPEEGLKFMVYLQKENIIDESGMPKERFSAEFPKEGPSILRIQQVVRGDSAAYFCASSPPGTGSLYEQYFGPGTRLTVT.

This chain links TRBV5-5 with TRBJ2-2; D is ambiguous. Germline V gene data show CDR1 as SGHKS and CDR2 as YYEKEE (reference sequence). The V gene lost 0 bases and the J gene lost 0 bases, with 9 bases spanning the gap. The CDR3 runs to 16 residues. CDR3 sequence: CASSLGATANTGELFF. For the CDR3, the DNA is TGTGCCAGCAGCTTGGGGGCAACCGCGAACACCGGGGAGCTGTTTTTT. Supplemented by reference TRBV5-5 and TRBJ2-2, the full variable domain reads DAGVTQSPTHLIKTRGQQVTLRCSPISGHKSVSWYQQVLGQGPQFIFQYYEKEERGRGNFPDRFSARQFPNYSSELNVNALLLGDSALYLCASSLGATANTGELFFGEGSRLTVL.

This clone was counted a few times. V usage is TRBV4-2 and J usage is TRBJ1-1, with 9 bases aligning to TRBD1. The J segment lost 4 bases and the V segment lost 4 bases, leaving 7 bases of the junction unmatched. This CDR3 is built from 15 residues. Germline loops: CDR1 LGHNA, CDR2 YNFKEQ. This chain's CDR3 is CASSLGTGWGTEAFF. CDR3 nucleotide sequence: TGTGCCAGCAGCCTCGGGACAGGGTGGGGCACTGAAGCTTTCTTT.

The chain carries TRBV4-3 and TRBJ2-2; no firm D call. Germline lookup yields CDR1 LGHNA and CDR2 YSLEER. CDR3 size: 17 residues. V lost 0 bases to trimming and J lost 5 bases, with 16 bases between them. CDR3 region: CASSQDSPSGWTGELFF. DNA for the CDR3: TGCGCCAGCAGCCAAGATTCCCCCTCTGGCTGGACCGGGGAGCTGTTTTTT.

The chain uses TRBV15 and TRBJ1-5; 10 bases fit TRBD1. This CDR3 is 15 amino acids long. CDR1 is LNHNV, CDR2 YYDKDF, per germline (reference sequence). V trimming: 3 bases; J trimming: 7 bases; junction bases outside the gene matches: 6. CDR3 in DNA: TGTGCCACCAGCAGGGACGGGACAGGGGACCAGCCCCAGCATTTT. It codes for CATSRDGTGDQPQHF.

This chain joins TRBV9 and TRBJ2-5, with TRBD2 identical over 8 bases. With V trimmed by 0 bases and J by 5 bases, 6 bases remained unmatched. Germline CDR1 SGDLS, CDR2 YYNGEE. This CDR3 comprises 15 residues. The CDR3 DNA is TGTGCCAGCAGCGTAGCTGGGACTAGTGGGGAGACCCAGTACTTC. Translating it yields CASSVAGTSGETQYF.

The table lists this clone with a count of one. The J gene is TRBJ2-5, the V gene TRBV5-1; 8 positions agree with TRBD1. The germline CDR1 and CDR2 sequences are SGHRS and YFSETQ. With 4 bases clipped from V and 2 bases from J, the junction kept 4 bases outside the gene matches. The CDR3 contains 14 residues. The CDR3 spells CASSTGQVQETQYF. In DNA form, the CDR3 reads TGCGCCAGCAGCACGGGACAGGTACAAGAGACCCAGTACTTC.